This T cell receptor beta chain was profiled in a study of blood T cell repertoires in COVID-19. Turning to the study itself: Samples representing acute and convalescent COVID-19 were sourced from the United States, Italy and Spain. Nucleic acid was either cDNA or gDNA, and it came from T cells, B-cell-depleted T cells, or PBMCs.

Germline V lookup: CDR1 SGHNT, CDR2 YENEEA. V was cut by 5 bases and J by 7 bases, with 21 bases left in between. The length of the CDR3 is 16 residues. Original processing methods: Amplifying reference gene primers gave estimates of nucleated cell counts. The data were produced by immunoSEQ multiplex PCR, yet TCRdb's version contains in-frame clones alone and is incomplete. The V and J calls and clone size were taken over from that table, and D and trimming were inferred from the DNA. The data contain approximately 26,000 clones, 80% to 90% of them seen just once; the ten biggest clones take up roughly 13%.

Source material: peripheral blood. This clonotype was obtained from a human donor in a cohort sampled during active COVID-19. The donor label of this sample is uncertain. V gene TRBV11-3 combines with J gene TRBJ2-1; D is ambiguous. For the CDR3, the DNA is TGTGCCAGCAGCCTCATCGGTCTCTTAAGCAGGAATGAGCAGTTCTTC. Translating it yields CASSLIGLLSRNEQFF. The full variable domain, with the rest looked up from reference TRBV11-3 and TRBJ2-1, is EAGVVQSPRYKIIEKKQPVAFWCNPISGHNTLYWYLQNLGQGPELLIRYENEEAVDDSQLPKDRFSAERLKGVDSTLKIQPAELGDSAVYLCASSLIGLLSRNEQFFGPGTRLTVL.